This is a list of T cell receptor beta chains from one sample in a study of low-dose radiotherapy and immunotherapy resistance in tumors. TCRdb ran MiXCR on the reads and lists one entry per CDR3 protein. The sample includes over 55,000 distinct CDR3 sequences, approximately 31% of them seen just once. The sample here was PBMCs, taken before treatment. The source of these receptors is a female donor with ovarian cancer. Both conserved end residues are part of each CDR3. The order of the fields is D gene, clone size, V gene, J gene, CDR3 DNA, CDR3 protein. A D gene is named only where the DNA matches it firmly. The size entry is marked missing in some rows and otherwise reads once, few, many or a size class.

D gene: -; clone size: many; V gene: TRBV28; J gene: TRBJ1-5; CDR3 DNA: TGTGCCAGCAGTTACCAACAGGGCGCGGCAAATCAGCCCCAGCATTTT; CDR3 protein: CASSYQQGAANQPQHF
D gene: -; clone size: -; V gene: TRBV10-3; J gene: TRBJ2-3; CDR3 DNA: TGTGCCATCACCGGGGCAGATACGCAGTATTTT; CDR3 protein: CAITGADTQYF
D gene: -; clone size: many; V gene: TRBV24-1; J gene: TRBJ2-5; CDR3 DNA: TGTGCCACAAGATGGCAGGGGCCCGAGTCTACCCAGTACTTC; CDR3 protein: CATRWQGPESTQYF
D gene: -; clone size: few; V gene: TRBV18; J gene: TRBJ2-6; CDR3 DNA: TGTGCCAGCTCACCACAGGACAGGACTAAGAGCTCTGGGGCCAACGTCCTGACTTTC; CDR3 protein: CASSPQDRTKSSGANVLTF
D gene: -; clone size: many; V gene: TRBV19; J gene: TRBJ1-5; CDR3 DNA: TGTGCCAGTACCCCACCAGCCCGGGGGGGGGCATATAGCAATCAGCCCCAGCATTTT; CDR3 protein: CASTPPARGGAYSNQPQHF
D gene: -; clone size: few; V gene: TRBV11-3; J gene: TRBJ2-3; CDR3 DNA: TGTGCCAGCAGCTTTAACGATGGAGATACGCAGTATTTT; CDR3 protein: CASSFNDGDTQYF
D gene: -; clone size: -; V gene: TRBV12-3/TRBV12-4; J gene: TRBJ2-7; CDR3 DNA: TGTGCCAGCACCGAGAGGAGGGCAGGGGAAGGGTACGAGCAGTACTTC; CDR3 protein: CASTERRAGEGYEQYF
D gene: -; clone size: many; V gene: TRBV19; J gene: TRBJ2-2; CDR3 DNA: TGTGCCAGTACCCGGTCCAGCGGCTCGAACACCGGGGAGCTGTTTTTT; CDR3 protein: CASTRSSGSNTGELFF
D gene: TRBD2; clone size: few; V gene: TRBV20-1; J gene: TRBJ2-1; CDR3 DNA: TGCAGTGCTAGAGTTGCTAGCGGCTCCTACAATGAGCAGTTCTTC; CDR3 protein: CSARVASGSYNEQFF
D gene: -; clone size: -; V gene: TRBV21-1; J gene: TRBJ2-3; CDR3 DNA: TGTGCCAGAGGGAGCGCAGGGAGGTCTAGCGGGAGAAGAAGCACAGATACGCAGTATTTT; CDR3 protein: CARGSAGRSSGRRSTDTQYF
D gene: -; clone size: -; V gene: TRBV28; J gene: TRBJ2-5; CDR3 DNA: TGTGCCAGCACGTCCCGGGGTTACCAAGAGACCCAGTACTTC; CDR3 protein: CASTSRGYQETQYF
D gene: -; clone size: many; V gene: TRBV3-1; J gene: TRBJ2-7; CDR3 DNA: TGTGCCAGCAGCCCGTCCCCCAACGGAGGCGCCGAGCAGTACTTC; CDR3 protein: CASSPSPNGGAEQYF
D gene: TRBD1; clone size: -; V gene: TRBV6-5; J gene: TRBJ2-5; CDR3 DNA: TGTGCCAGCAGTTACGAACAGGGGGCTCGGGAGACCCAGTACTTC; CDR3 protein: CASSYEQGARETQYF
D gene: TRBD1; clone size: many; V gene: TRBV6-6; J gene: TRBJ2-3; CDR3 DNA: TGTGCCAGCAGTTTACAGGGGTCATACACAGATACGCAGTATTTT; CDR3 protein: CASSLQGSYTDTQYF
D gene: -; clone size: -; V gene: TRBV27; J gene: TRBJ2-7; CDR3 DNA: TGTGCCAGCAGTTACCGGGGGGCTGACTACGAGCAGTACTTC; CDR3 protein: CASSYRGADYEQYF
D gene: TRBD2; clone size: many; V gene: TRBV28; J gene: TRBJ2-3; CDR3 DNA: TGTGCCAGCAGTTTTGCGGCGGGGGGGCCGGATACGCAGTATTTT; CDR3 protein: CASSFAAGGPDTQYF
D gene: -; clone size: -; V gene: TRBV24-1; J gene: TRBJ2-1; CDR3 DNA: TGTGCCACCAGTGATTCTGACCCCGGGGATGAGCAGTTCTTC; CDR3 protein: CATSDSDPGDEQFF
D gene: -; clone size: many; V gene: TRBV18; J gene: TRBJ1-2; CDR3 DNA: TGTGCCAGCTTTCACCAAAATGAGGCCCCGACAAGAGGCTACACCTTC; CDR3 protein: CASFHQNEAPTRGYTF
D gene: -; clone size: many; V gene: TRBV6-8; J gene: TRBJ2-3; CDR3 DNA: TGTGCCAGCAGAGGTGCGGACGGGGGCACAGATACGCAGTATTTT; CDR3 protein: CASRGADGGTDTQYF
D gene: TRBD2; clone size: many; V gene: TRBV20-1; J gene: TRBJ2-5; CDR3 DNA: TGCAGTGCTAGACCCGGGGGGGATCTGGAGACCCAGTACTTC; CDR3 protein: CSARPGGDLETQYF
D gene: -; clone size: few; V gene: TRBV7-2; J gene: TRBJ1-5; CDR3 DNA: TGTGCCAGCAGCTTAGTCCGGGGTGGCAATCAGCCCCAGCATTTT; CDR3 protein: CASSLVRGGNQPQHF
D gene: -; clone size: -; V gene: TRBV7-2; J gene: TRBJ1-1; CDR3 DNA: TGTGCCAGCCTTCTCGTCAGGGCCGGTGAAGCTTTCTTT; CDR3 protein: CASLLVRAGEAFF